The following is a T cell receptor beta chain sequence with its context. This sample stems from a study of blood T cell repertoires in COVID-19. The data were produced by immunoSEQ multiplex PCR, yet TCRdb's version contains in-frame clones alone and is incomplete. The table has roughly 250,000 clones, 88% seen once; the top ten hold roughly 4%. V was clipped by 1 base and J by 0 bases, with 5 bases between them. The germline gives CDR1 SGHTA, CDR2 FQGTGA. The CDR3 consists of 14 residues. This chain links TRBV7-3 with TRBJ2-3; D is uncertain. The TCR sequence derives from a man aged 55-75 years who had recovered from COVID-19. Sequenced material: peripheral blood. The CDR3 protein is CASSLIPSTDTQYF. The CDR3 nucleotides are TGTGCCAGCAGCTTAATCCCTAGCACAGATACGCAGTATTTT.